This paragraph covers one T cell receptor (beta chain) sequence. This record belongs to a study of blood T cell repertoires in COVID-19. The wider study: COVID-19 samples, acute and convalescent, were from the United States, Italy and Spain.

As handled by the study authors: Cell counts per sample came from amplifying reference gene primers. Sequencing was performed with immunoSEQ multiplex PCR; in TCRdb, only in-frame clones are kept and a portion is missing. D and trimming come from the DNA, and the V and J calls and clone size come from that table. The sample records under 85,000 clones, roughly 76% being singletons. CDR1 is MNHEY, CDR2 SMNVEV, per germline (reference sequence). This CDR3 comprises 14 residues. Deletions cut 5 bases from V and 7 bases from J, with 15 bases between. The chain recombines TRBV27 with TRBJ1-5, with a possible D match to TRBD1 (5 bases). This clonotype was sampled from a woman aged 80 or over with active or convalescent COVID-19. Sequences were obtained from peripheral blood. CDR3 DNA: TGTGCCAGCAGTCCTCAGGGACTCGGGCAGCCCCAGCATTTT. It is translated as CASSPQGLGQPQHF.